This TCR beta chain was documented in a study of blood T cells in healthy people across ages. PCR was performed a second time for roughly 7 to 11 cycles using a sample-barcoded 5' primer and a J-beta primer mix. TCRdb reprocessed the 5' RACE reads with MiXCR, giving one entry per CDR3 protein. The sample lists about 900,000 distinct CDR3 sequences; around 49% were seen once. This CDR3 has 16 amino acids. The V and J ends lost 0 bases and 2 bases respectively, with 12 bases between them. The germline V gene encodes CDR1 LNHNV and CDR2 YYDKDF (reference sequence). Sequencing input: blood. The chain employs TRBV15 and TRBJ2-3; the D is unclear. This TCR was sampled from a man younger than 40 in good health. The CDR3 nucleotides are TGTGCCACCAGCAGAGATCGGGTTTCACCCACAGATACGCAGTATTTT. This codes for CATSRDRVSPTDTQYF. Supplemented by reference TRBV15 and TRBJ2-3, the full variable domain reads DAMVIQNPRYQVTQFGKPVTLSCSQTLNHNVMYWYQQKSSQAPKLLFHYYDKDFNNEADTPDNFQSRRPNTSFCFLDIRSPGLGDTAMYLCATSRDRVSPTDTQYFGPGTRLTVL.